A selection of T cell receptor beta chains follows, all from one sample in a study of hypomethylating agent response in myelodysplastic syndrome. The method was immunoSEQ multiplex PCR; TCRdb's version includes in-frame clones alone and lacks a portion of them. This sample has 7,000 or so clones, with around 84% found just once. The sequenced sample was bone marrow, obtained before or after starting hypomethylating agent treatment for myelodysplastic syndrome (not recorded which). Receptors originate from a human donor with myelodysplastic syndrome. Each CDR3 is given with its conserved first and last residue. D genes are given only for firm matches. Size is omitted from some rows. Given values are once, few, many or a class for expanded clones.

abundance	d_gene	v_gene	j_gene	CDR3nt	CDR3aa
NA	NA	TRBV27	TRBJ2-2	TGTGCCAGCAGTTTGCGGCCCGGGGCGTTCGTCGAAGGGGAGCTGTTTTTT	CASSLRPGAFVEGELFF
NA	NA	TRBV6-6	TRBJ2-2	TGTGCCAGCAGCGGGGTCGCGAACACCGGGGAGCTGTTTTTT	CASSGVANTGELFF
NA	NA	TRBV6-5	TRBJ1-1	TGTGCCAGCAGCCCTAGTTTGTCTGGTGAAGCTTTCTTT	CASSPSLSGEAFF
NA	NA	TRBV6-5	TRBJ2-2	TGTGCCAGCAGAGGGACCTCCACCGGGGAGCTGTTTTTT	CASRGTSTGELFF
NA	NA	TRBV6-4	TRBJ1-5	TGTGCCAGCAGCCAGGGGAGGGACCAGCCCCAGCATTTT	CASSQGRDQPQHF
NA	NA	TRBV5-5	TRBJ1-2	TGTGCCAGCAGCTTGTTAGGCGGGCAGGGTAACTATGGCTACACCTTC	CASSLLGGQGNYGYTF
NA	NA	TRBV5-1	TRBJ1-2	TGCGCCAGCAGCTGGGGGACGGACTCCTATGGCTACACCTTC	CASSWGTDSYGYTF
NA	NA	TRBV25-1	TRBJ2-2	TGTGCCAGCAGTGAGGCAGCGGACACCGGGGAGCTGTTTTTT	CASSEAADTGELFF
NA	NA	TRBV7-9	TRBJ2-5	TGTGCCAGCAGCTTAGTCTCGGAGACCCAGTACTTC	CASSLVSETQYF
NA	NA	TRBV2	TRBJ1-6	TGTGCCAGCAGTGAAAGGATGAGCTCCTATAATTCACCCCTCCACTTT	CASSERMSSYNSPLHF
few	NA	TRBV4-2	TRBJ1-5	TGTGCCAGCAGCCACCCGGGGGTTCATCAGCCCCAGCATTTT	CASSHPGVHQPQHF
NA	NA	TRBV21-1	TRBJ1-2	TGTGCCAGCAGCAAAGTAAACGCCGGCCGACGCTATGGCTACACCTTC	CASSKVNAGRRYGYTF
NA	NA	TRBV10-2	TRBJ2-7	TGCGCCAGCAGTGATCAGGGTTACTACGAGCAGTACTTC	CASSDQGYYEQYF
few	NA	TRBV5-4	TRBJ1-2	TGTGCCAGCAGCTCAGTTAATGGGGACACCTTC	CASSSVNGDTF
NA	NA	TRBV5-6	TRBJ1-1	TGTGCCAGCAGCTTCTTGGCATGGGAATATAACACTGAAGCTTTCTTT	CASSFLAWEYNTEAFF
NA	NA	TRBV6-1	TRBJ1-3	TGTGCCAGCAGTGAATGGGGGCACTCTGGAAACACCATATATTTT	CASSEWGHSGNTIYF
NA	TRBD1	TRBV6-1	TRBJ1-1	TGTGCCAGCAGTCTTCAGAGGACAGGGAACACTGAAGCTTTCTTT	CASSLQRTGNTEAFF
NA	NA	TRBV11-3	TRBJ2-3	TGTGCCAGCAGCTTAAGGCAAGGGCCCCCCGATACGCAGTATTTT	CASSLRQGPPDTQYF
NA	NA	TRBV10-3	TRBJ2-7	TGTGCCATCAGACCGGGGGAAGGGCGCGAGCAGTACTTC	CAIRPGEGREQYF
few	NA	TRBV6-1	TRBJ2-7	TGTGCCAGCAGTGAGATCGATACAGGGTCCGAGCAGTACTTC	CASSEIDTGSEQYF
NA	TRBD1	TRBV30	TRBJ1-2	TGTGCCTGGAGTGTACAGGGGGGCTACACCTTC	CAWSVQGGYTF
NA	NA	TRBV29-1	TRBJ2-2	TGCAGCGTTGTCGGGCTTGTGAACACCGGGGAGCTGTTTTTT	CSVVGLVNTGELFF
NA	NA	TRBV5-4	TRBJ2-1	TGTGCCAGCAGCGGGAAATCGGGGTATGAGCAGTTCTTC	CASSGKSGYEQFF
NA	TRBD1	TRBV6-4	TRBJ1-4	TGTGCCAGCAGTGCCTCACCAGGGGGAAATGAAAAACTGTTTTTT	CASSASPGGNEKLFF
NA	NA	TRBV2	TRBJ1-6	TGTGCCAGCAGGGCCGGGACCGACAATTCACCCCTCCACTTT	CASRAGTDNSPLHF
NA	TRBD2	TRBV5-8	TRBJ2-1	TGTGCCAGCAACCGACTTCTGGGACTAGCGGGGGGCGTCACCTACAATGAGCAGTTCTTC	CASNRLLGLAGGVTYNEQFF
NA	TRBD1	TRBV7-9	TRBJ1-4	TGTGCCAGCAGCGCCAGGGGGGTCGGTGAAAAACTGTTTTTT	CASSARGVGEKLFF
NA	NA	TRBV6-6	TRBJ1-4	TGTGCCAGCAGTTGGGCGTCAGGGGTTAATGAAAAACTGTTTTTT	CASSWASGVNEKLFF
NA	NA	TRBV21-1	TRBJ2-7	TGTGCCAGCAGCCTAACCTGTGGGGGAGGGACCTTACCCTACGAGCAGTACTTC	CASSLTCGGGTLPYEQYF
NA	NA	TRBV7-2	TRBJ2-2	TGTGCCAGCAGCTTAGATGCGGGGGCACCCACCGGGGAGCTGTTTTTT	CASSLDAGAPTGELFF
once	TRBD2	TRBV12-5	TRBJ2-3	TGTGCTAGTGGTTTGGCCCCCAAAGCGGGGGAGACAGATACGCAGTATTTT	CASGLAPKAGETDTQYF
once	NA	TRBV7-8	TRBJ2-7	TGTGCCAGCAGCCTCTTTGGGCGCGGGGTGTACGAGCAGTACTTC	CASSLFGRGVYEQYF
NA	TRBD1	TRBV30	TRBJ1-6	TGTGCCTGGAGTACGGCAGGGGGAGATTCACCCCTCCACTTT	CAWSTAGGDSPLHF
few	NA	TRBV28	TRBJ1-5	TGTGCCAGCAACCCTTCGGGGCTCCGCAATCAGCCCCAGCATTTT	CASNPSGLRNQPQHF
NA	NA	TRBV9	TRBJ1-1	TGTGCCAGCAGCGTAGAAATTAACACTGAAGCTTTCTTT	CASSVEINTEAFF
NA	NA	TRBV11-2	TRBJ1-2	TGTGCCAGCAGCTTAAGTGGGGGCCGTGGCTACACCTTC	CASSLSGGRGYTF
once	NA	TRBV5-1	TRBJ2-1	TGCGCCAGCAGCTTGGGTGCGGACAATGAGCAGTTCTTC	CASSLGADNEQFF